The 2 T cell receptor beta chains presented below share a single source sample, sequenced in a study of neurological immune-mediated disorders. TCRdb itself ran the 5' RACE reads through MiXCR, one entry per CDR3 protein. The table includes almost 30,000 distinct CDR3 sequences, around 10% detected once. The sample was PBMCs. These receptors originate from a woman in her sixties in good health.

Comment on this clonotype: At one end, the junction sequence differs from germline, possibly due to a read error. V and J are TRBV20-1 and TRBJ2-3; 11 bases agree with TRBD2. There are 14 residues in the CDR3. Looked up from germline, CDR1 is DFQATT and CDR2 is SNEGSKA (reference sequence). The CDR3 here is CSAYGLAGTDMQYF. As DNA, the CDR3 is TGCAGTGCTTACGGACTAGCGGGCACAGATATGCAGTATTTT.

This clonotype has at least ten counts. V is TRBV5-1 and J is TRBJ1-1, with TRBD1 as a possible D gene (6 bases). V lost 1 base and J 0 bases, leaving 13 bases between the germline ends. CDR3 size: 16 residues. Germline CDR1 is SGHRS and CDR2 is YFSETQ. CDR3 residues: CASSLSQGSMNTEAFF. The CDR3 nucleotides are TGCGCCAGCAGCTTGTCCCAGGGGTCCATGAACACTGAAGCTTTCTTT.